The entry below gives a single TCR beta chain sequence along with its context. What it binds is unknown. Germline CDR1 DFQATT, CDR2 SNEGSKA (reference sequence). Trimming removed 0 bases from V and 8 bases from J; junction bases left unmatched: 8. The CDR3 consists of 15 residues. The sample comes from a study of CD8+CD57+ T cells in acquired aplastic anemia. The study profiled TCR beta VDJ and CDR3 using genomic DNA as template. TCRdb recomputed calls from the reads with MiXCR, one row per CDR3 protein. The sample comprises about 40,000 distinct CDR3 sequences, approximately 63% of which are singletons, and roughly 60% rests with the top ten. Study results and limitations: The study identified more than 25 CD8+ CDR3 sequences shared by patients and controls. CD8+ Simpson's diversity did not differ significantly between patients and controls.

Previously, flow cytometry had revealed CD8+CD57+ cell expansion in the patients chosen for sequencing. There were no patients without severe acquired aplastic anemia. The chain carries TRBV20-1 and TRBJ2-1, with 9 bases aligning to TRBD1. This TCR was recovered from a human donor with aplastic anemia. The specimen was sorted CD4+, CD8+, or CD8+CD57+ T cells (not recorded which) from PBMCs. The CDR3: CSARDQGQGWHEQFF. In DNA, the CDR3 is TGCAGTGCTAGAGATCAGGGACAGGGTTGGCATGAGCAGTTCTTC.